The rows below give T cell receptor beta chains drawn from one sample of a study of blood T cell repertoires in COVID-19. Measured with immunoSEQ multiplex PCR; TCRdb has only the in-frame clones, and not every one. The data show approximately 200,000 clones, more than 80% seen once. Sequenced material: peripheral blood. The source of these receptors is a woman older than 75 with COVID-19, enrolled during active disease. Both conserved end residues are part of each CDR3. The order of the fields is D gene, clone size, J gene, V gene, CDR3 length, CDR3 DNA, CDR3 protein. D genes are given only for firm matches. Clone size, where shown, is once, few, many, or a class for clones that have expanded.

d_call: TRBD1; clone_size: .; j_call: TRBJ2-2; v_call: TRBV20-1; cdr3_length: 10; cdr3_nt: TGCAGTGCGGAACAGGGGTTGGTGTTTTTT; cdr3_aa: CSAEQGLVFF
d_call: .; clone_size: .; j_call: TRBJ2-7; v_call: TRBV10-2; cdr3_length: 15; cdr3_nt: TGCGCCAGCAGGGGGGGGGCCGAGAAGTCGTACGAGCAGTACTTC; cdr3_aa: CASRGGAEKSYEQYF
d_call: TRBD2; clone_size: .; j_call: TRBJ2-3; v_call: TRBV3-1/TRBV3-2; cdr3_length: 19; cdr3_nt: TGTGCCAGCAGCCAAACTAGCGGGGGCACCGGGGGTAGCACAGATACGCAGTATTTT; cdr3_aa: CASSQTSGGTGGSTDTQYF
d_call: .; clone_size: .; j_call: TRBJ2-6; v_call: TRBV7-2; cdr3_length: 15; cdr3_nt: TGTGCCAGCAGCCGTTGGAGAGCTGGGGCCAACGTCCTGACTTTC; cdr3_aa: CASSRWRAGANVLTF
d_call: TRBD2; clone_size: few; j_call: TRBJ2-1; v_call: TRBV3-1/TRBV3-2; cdr3_length: 15; cdr3_nt: TGTGCCAGCAGCTCGTGGACTAGCGGAGTGATGGTGCAGTTCTTC; cdr3_aa: CASSSWTSGVMVQFF
d_call: .; clone_size: .; j_call: TRBJ1-4; v_call: TRBV18; cdr3_length: 14; cdr3_nt: TGTGCCAGCTCACAAGGGACAAGTAATGAAAAACTGTTTTTT; cdr3_aa: CASSQGTSNEKLFF
d_call: .; clone_size: .; j_call: TRBJ2-1; v_call: TRBV5-1; cdr3_length: 16; cdr3_nt: TGCGCCAGCAGCTTGGCCGGTAGCCCTTCCTACAATGAGCAGTTCTTC; cdr3_aa: CASSLAGSPSYNEQFF
d_call: TRBD1; clone_size: once; j_call: TRBJ1-3; v_call: TRBV2; cdr3_length: 15; cdr3_nt: TGTGCCAGCACGTCGGCCAGGGGGCCCGGAAACACCATATATTTT; cdr3_aa: CASTSARGPGNTIYF
d_call: TRBD1; clone_size: .; j_call: TRBJ1-1; v_call: TRBV18; cdr3_length: 13; cdr3_nt: TGTGCCAGCTCACCTGCAGGGGGCACTGAAGCTTTCTTT; cdr3_aa: CASSPAGGTEAFF
d_call: .; clone_size: .; j_call: TRBJ1-3; v_call: TRBV25-1; cdr3_length: 15; cdr3_nt: TGTGCCAGCAGTGTTTTGGGGAGCTCTGGAAACACCATATATTTT; cdr3_aa: CASSVLGSSGNTIYF
d_call: .; clone_size: .; j_call: TRBJ1-6; v_call: TRBV6-5; cdr3_length: 14; cdr3_nt: TGTGCCAGCAGTTACGACGGGTATGATTCACCCCTCCACTTT; cdr3_aa: CASSYDGYDSPLHF
d_call: .; clone_size: .; j_call: TRBJ1-5; v_call: TRBV28; cdr3_length: 14; cdr3_nt: TGTGCCAGCAGTCCGGACAGCGCAGGAGGGCCCCAGCATTTT; cdr3_aa: CASSPDSAGGPQHF
d_call: .; clone_size: .; j_call: TRBJ2-1; v_call: TRBV2; cdr3_length: 14; cdr3_nt: TGTGCCAGCAGTGGTGGCCTCTCCTACAATGAGCAGTTCTTC; cdr3_aa: CASSGGLSYNEQFF
d_call: .; clone_size: .; j_call: TRBJ1-6; v_call: TRBV3-1/TRBV3-2; cdr3_length: 14; cdr3_nt: TGTGCCAGCAGCCAGGGAGGGCGGGTTTCACCCCTCCACTTT; cdr3_aa: CASSQGGRVSPLHF
d_call: TRBD1; clone_size: .; j_call: TRBJ1-1; v_call: TRBV18; cdr3_length: 17; cdr3_nt: TGTGCCAGCTCACCCAGGGGACAGGGTGCCCGAGGGGGTGAAGCTTTCTTT; cdr3_aa: CASSPRGQGARGGEAFF
d_call: .; clone_size: .; j_call: TRBJ1-5; v_call: TRBV5-4; cdr3_length: 13; cdr3_nt: TGTGCCAGCAGCTGGGACTTAGGTCAGCCCCAGCATTTT; cdr3_aa: CASSWDLGQPQHF
d_call: TRBD1; clone_size: .; j_call: TRBJ1-1; v_call: TRBV11-2; cdr3_length: 17; cdr3_nt: TGTGCCAGCAGCTTAGTTGGGGCAGGGGGCGTGTACACTGAAGCTTTCTTT; cdr3_aa: CASSLVGAGGVYTEAFF
d_call: TRBD1; clone_size: .; j_call: TRBJ1-1; v_call: TRBV18; cdr3_length: 17; cdr3_nt: TGTGCCAGCTCACCCCCTCCTGGGACAGGGACGAACACTGAAGCTTTCTTT; cdr3_aa: CASSPPPGTGTNTEAFF
d_call: .; clone_size: .; j_call: TRBJ1-4; v_call: TRBV10-3; cdr3_length: 16; cdr3_nt: TGTGCCATCAAGAAAGGGGAGGGGGCAACTAATGAAAAACTGTTTTTT; cdr3_aa: CAIKKGEGATNEKLFF
d_call: .; clone_size: .; j_call: TRBJ1-6; v_call: TRBV2; cdr3_length: 13; cdr3_nt: TGTGCCAGCAGTGACGGGTATAATTCACCCCTCCACTTT; cdr3_aa: CASSDGYNSPLHF
d_call: .; clone_size: .; j_call: TRBJ1-2; v_call: TRBV5-1; cdr3_length: 15; cdr3_nt: TGCGCCAGCAGCTCAGGAGAGGCGGGGATCGGTGGCTACACCTTC; cdr3_aa: CASSSGEAGIGGYTF
d_call: .; clone_size: .; j_call: TRBJ1-2; v_call: TRBV28; cdr3_length: 11; cdr3_nt: TGTGCCAGCAGGGCAGGGGCGGGCTACACCTTC; cdr3_aa: CASRAGAGYTF
d_call: .; clone_size: .; j_call: TRBJ2-5; v_call: TRBV6-5; cdr3_length: 11; cdr3_nt: TGTGCCAGCAGTTACGAGGAGACCCAGTACTTC; cdr3_aa: CASSYEETQYF
d_call: .; clone_size: .; j_call: TRBJ1-2; v_call: TRBV7-9; cdr3_length: 13; cdr3_nt: TGTGCCAGCCATACAGGGTCTAACTATGGCTACACCTTC; cdr3_aa: CASHTGSNYGYTF
d_call: TRBD1; clone_size: .; j_call: TRBJ2-5; v_call: TRBV7-7; cdr3_length: 17; cdr3_nt: TGTGCTAGCAGCTTAGCGATAGGACAGGGGAGTTCAGAGACCCAGTACTTC; cdr3_aa: CASSLAIGQGSSETQYF
d_call: .; clone_size: .; j_call: TRBJ1-1; v_call: TRBV3-1/TRBV3-2; cdr3_length: 14; cdr3_nt: TGTGCCAGCAGCCGAAGAGGGGAGGACACTGAAGCTTTCTTT; cdr3_aa: CASSRRGEDTEAFF
d_call: .; clone_size: .; j_call: TRBJ1-3; v_call: TRBV5-1; cdr3_length: 16; cdr3_nt: TGCGCCAGCAGCTTGGGCGGGGAGGGCTCTGGAAACACCATATATTTT; cdr3_aa: CASSLGGEGSGNTIYF
d_call: .; clone_size: .; j_call: TRBJ1-3; v_call: TRBV5-4; cdr3_length: 13; cdr3_nt: TGTGCCAGCAGCTTGGACAGTGGAAACACCATATATTTT; cdr3_aa: CASSLDSGNTIYF
d_call: .; clone_size: .; j_call: TRBJ2-6; v_call: TRBV6-5; cdr3_length: 16; cdr3_nt: TGTGCCAGCAGTTACACGAGTAACTCTGGGGCCAACGTCCTGACTTTC; cdr3_aa: CASSYTSNSGANVLTF
d_call: TRBD1; clone_size: .; j_call: TRBJ2-2; v_call: TRBV4-1; cdr3_length: 14; cdr3_nt: TGCGCCAGCAGCCCAACAGGGGGCCCCGGGGAGCTGTTTTTT; cdr3_aa: CASSPTGGPGELFF
d_call: .; clone_size: .; j_call: TRBJ1-6; v_call: TRBV15; cdr3_length: 15; cdr3_nt: TGTGCCTCTTCCGTGCGTCAGGGTGCTCTTTCACCCCTCCACTTT; cdr3_aa: CASSVRQGALSPLHF
d_call: .; clone_size: .; j_call: TRBJ1-5; v_call: TRBV5-5; cdr3_length: 14; cdr3_nt: TGTGCCAGCAGCTTGTTTGGGCAGGATCAGCCCCAGCATTTT; cdr3_aa: CASSLFGQDQPQHF
d_call: .; clone_size: .; j_call: TRBJ1-2; v_call: TRBV5-1; cdr3_length: 14; cdr3_nt: TGCGCCAGCAGCTTGGCCACAGGGACCTATGGCTACACCTTC; cdr3_aa: CASSLATGTYGYTF
d_call: .; clone_size: .; j_call: TRBJ2-4; v_call: TRBV19; cdr3_length: 13; cdr3_nt: TGTGCCTCCGAGGGACTAGCCAAAAACATTCAGTACTTC; cdr3_aa: CASEGLAKNIQYF
d_call: .; clone_size: .; j_call: TRBJ1-5; v_call: TRBV12-1; cdr3_length: 15; cdr3_nt: TGTGCCAGCAGCTTTGGCGGGGAGGGAACCCAGCCCCAGCATTTT; cdr3_aa: CASSFGGEGTQPQHF
d_call: .; clone_size: .; j_call: TRBJ1-2; v_call: TRBV5-1; cdr3_length: 14; cdr3_nt: TGCGCCAGCAGCACAGGAGAGCTCGGCTATGGCTACACCTTC; cdr3_aa: CASSTGELGYGYTF
d_call: TRBD2; clone_size: .; j_call: TRBJ2-1; v_call: TRBV9; cdr3_length: 14; cdr3_nt: TGTGCCAGCAGCGGCAGCGGGGGTTACAATGAGCAGTTCTTC; cdr3_aa: CASSGSGGYNEQFF
d_call: .; clone_size: .; j_call: TRBJ2-5; v_call: TRBV7-2; cdr3_length: 14; cdr3_nt: TGTGCCAGCAGCGGAGGGCCAGCCCAAGAGACCCAGTACTTC; cdr3_aa: CASSGGPAQETQYF
d_call: TRBD1; clone_size: .; j_call: TRBJ2-2; v_call: TRBV11-3; cdr3_length: 15; cdr3_nt: TGTGCCAGCAGCTATGGACAGGGGGCCACCGGGGAGCTGTTTTTT; cdr3_aa: CASSYGQGATGELFF
d_call: TRBD1; clone_size: .; j_call: TRBJ1-6; v_call: TRBV18; cdr3_length: 16; cdr3_nt: TGTGCCAGCTCAACGTCCACAGGGGTGACTACCCGAGACCTCCACTTT; cdr3_aa: CASSTSTGVTTRDLHF
d_call: .; clone_size: .; j_call: TRBJ1-2; v_call: TRBV3-1/TRBV3-2; cdr3_length: 12; cdr3_nt: TGTGCCAGCAGGGCAGGCCCTTATGGCTACACCTTC; cdr3_aa: CASRAGPYGYTF
d_call: TRBD1; clone_size: .; j_call: TRBJ2-2; v_call: TRBV5-1; cdr3_length: 14; cdr3_nt: TGCGCCAGCACCACCGGGACAGCGGCCGGGGAGCTGTTTTTT; cdr3_aa: CASTTGTAAGELFF
d_call: .; clone_size: .; j_call: TRBJ1-5; v_call: TRBV3-1/TRBV3-2; cdr3_length: 14; cdr3_nt: TGTGCCAGCCGGCAGACCGGGAGCAATCAGCCCCAGCATTTT; cdr3_aa: CASRQTGSNQPQHF
d_call: TRBD2; clone_size: .; j_call: TRBJ2-2; v_call: TRBV7-3; cdr3_length: 17; cdr3_nt: TGTGCCAGCAGCCTCACGGGAGGCGGGGGGAAAGCCGGGGAGCTGTTTTTT; cdr3_aa: CASSLTGGGGKAGELFF
d_call: .; clone_size: once; j_call: TRBJ2-3; v_call: TRBV27; cdr3_length: 13; cdr3_nt: TGTGCCAGCAGTTCCCCCGGACATGATACGCAGTATTTT; cdr3_aa: CASSSPGHDTQYF
d_call: .; clone_size: .; j_call: TRBJ2-7; v_call: TRBV27; cdr3_length: 15; cdr3_nt: TGTGCCAGCAGTTCCGGACTACCACGACACTACGAGCAGTACTTC; cdr3_aa: CASSSGLPRHYEQYF
d_call: .; clone_size: .; j_call: TRBJ1-1; v_call: TRBV2; cdr3_length: 14; cdr3_nt: TGTGCCAGCAGCCAATTAGGAGGGGACACTGAAGCTTTCTTT; cdr3_aa: CASSQLGGDTEAFF
d_call: .; clone_size: .; j_call: TRBJ1-2; v_call: TRBV9; cdr3_length: 13; cdr3_nt: TGTGCCAGCAGCTCCCGGGGGGAGAATGGCTACACCTTC; cdr3_aa: CASSSRGENGYTF
d_call: .; clone_size: .; j_call: TRBJ1-3; v_call: TRBV2; cdr3_length: 16; cdr3_nt: TGTGCCAGCAGTGAAAACAGACCGAGCTCTGGAAACACCATATATTTT; cdr3_aa: CASSENRPSSGNTIYF
d_call: .; clone_size: .; j_call: TRBJ1-1; v_call: TRBV6-5; cdr3_length: 14; cdr3_nt: TGTGCCAGCAGCCGAGACACAGGGATGACTGAAGCTTTCTTT; cdr3_aa: CASSRDTGMTEAFF
d_call: .; clone_size: .; j_call: TRBJ2-5; v_call: TRBV7-7; cdr3_length: 16; cdr3_nt: TGTGCTAGCAGCTTAGGTTCCGCCGGGGTCGGAGAGACCCAGTACTTC; cdr3_aa: CASSLGSAGVGETQYF
d_call: .; clone_size: .; j_call: TRBJ2-1; v_call: TRBV5-1; cdr3_length: 13; cdr3_nt: TGCGCCAGCAGCCGGGACTCCTACAATGAGCAGTTCTTC; cdr3_aa: CASSRDSYNEQFF
d_call: .; clone_size: .; j_call: TRBJ1-5; v_call: TRBV18; cdr3_length: 21; cdr3_nt: TGTGCCAGCTCACCCCTACGATCCGGGACATCCCTTCGCAGAGGGGCTCAGCCCCAGCATTTT; cdr3_aa: CASSPLRSGTSLRRGAQPQHF
d_call: .; clone_size: .; j_call: TRBJ1-2; v_call: TRBV5-6; cdr3_length: 17; cdr3_nt: TGTGCCAGCAGCCCTACTACCGGGGTACTCGACCTCTATGGCTACACCTTC; cdr3_aa: CASSPTTGVLDLYGYTF